Included here is one T cell receptor (beta chain) sequence, with context. The antigen remains unidentified. Profiled with immunoSEQ multiplex PCR; TCRdb holds only in-frame clones, not every one. Of around 13,000 clones listed, under 75% are singletons. This specimen comes from a study of neoadjuvant anti-PD-1 for oral cavity cancer. Time point specified: after neoadjuvant nivolumab, at surgical resection. Findings of the study overall: With a few patients per group, TCR findings need larger cohorts.

The CDR3 sequence is 15 residues long. Germline loops: CDR1 SGHRS, CDR2 YFSETQ. V lost 3 bases to trimming and J lost 5 bases; unmatched junction nucleotides: 5. The sample was PBMCs, taken after nivolumab (anti-PD-1) treatment. This sequence was found in a person aged 35-79 years with oral cavity squamous cell carcinoma. This sequence joins TRBV5-1 and TRBJ2-7, with 13 bases matching TRBD2. The CDR3 bases are TGCGCCAGCAGCTCCTCCGGGACTAGCGGGGACGAGCAGTACTTC. It encodes CASSSSGTSGDEQYF. Full variable domain (remainder filled in from reference TRBV5-1 and TRBJ2-7): KAGVTQTPRYLIKTRGQQVTLSCSPISGHRSVSWYQQTPGQGLQFLFEYFSETQRNKGNFPGRFSGRQFSNSRSEMNVSTLELGDSALYLCASSSSGTSGDEQYFGPGTRLTVT.